Presented here are 21 T cell receptor beta chains from one specimen sequenced in a study of OX40 agonist ivuxolimab in advanced cancers. The library came from the immunoSEQ multiplex PCR assay. Entries here come from immuneACCESS through TCRdb and include only in-frame sequences with V and J called. Some clones fail to appear in such tables; in the studies checked, an unresolved V gene covers under half of the shortfall, and the cause of the remainder is unknown. The sample table records 77,000 or so clones; around 85% of these occur just once. The ten most abundant clones make up 2.2% of the sample. Here the sequenced sample was CD4+ or CD8+ T cells sorted from blood, taken in a trial of the OX40 agonist ivuxolimab. The receptors were sampled from an adult with an advanced solid tumor such as melanoma, head and neck, liver or kidney cancer.

This chain joins TRBV29-1 and TRBJ1-2; D is perhaps TRBD1 (6 bases). The V and J ends lost 3 bases and 4 bases respectively, with 12 bases between them. Germline CDR1 SQVTM, CDR2 ANQGSEA. The CDR3 sequence is 13 residues long. CDR3 region: CSVDLTGLYGYTF. The CDR3 DNA sequence: TGCAGCGTTGACCTGACAGGTCTCTATGGCTACACCTTC. The full variable domain, with the rest looked up from reference TRBV29-1 and TRBJ1-2, is SAVISQKPSRDICQRGTSLTIQCQVDSQVTMMFWYRQQPGQSLTLIATANQGSEATYESGFVIDKFPISRPNLTFSTLTVSNMSPEDSSIYLCSVDLTGLYGYTFGSGTRLTVV.

The gene calls are TRBV5-5 and TRBJ2-5, with D tentatively TRBD1 or TRBD2 (5 bases each). The CDR3 extends over 14 amino acids. V lost 8 bases, J lost 3 bases, and 17 bases lay in between. Germline CDR1 and CDR2: SGHKS and YYEKEE (reference sequence). The CDR3 bases are TGTGCCAGTTCGAGGGGTGGGTTGGAAGAGACCCAGTACTTC. Protein sequence: CASSRGGLEETQYF.

The chain employs TRBV2 and TRBJ2-6; 12 positions match TRBD1. V dropped 6 bases and J dropped 3; count of bases not matched to a gene: 3. This CDR3 has 16 residues. Germline V lookup: CDR1 SNHLY, CDR2 FYNNEI. This CDR3 is CASRGTGGLGANVLTF. CDR3 DNA sequence: TGTGCCAGCAGGGGGACAGGGGGCCTTGGGGCCAACGTCCTGACTTTC.

The chain recombines TRBV6-1 with TRBJ1-1, with a weak D call TRBD1 (6 bases). V was pared by 3 bases and J by 1 base, with 12 bases between. CDR1 and CDR2 (germline): MNHNS, SASEGT. The CDR3 consists of 15 residues. DNA for the CDR3: TGTGCCAGCAGTGACAGGGGACTAGAGAACACTGAAGCTTTCTTT. Translated, it gives CASSDRGLENTEAFF.

This chain connects TRBV5-4 to TRBJ2-4, with a possible D match to TRBD1 (5 bases). V gave up 2 bases and J gave up 0 bases, with 12 bases separating them. The CDR3 length is 16 residues. The germline CDR1 and CDR2 sequences are SGHNT and YYREEE (reference sequence). The CDR3: CASSFRQGLAKNIQYF. In DNA form, the CDR3 reads TGTGCCAGCAGCTTTAGGCAGGGCCTAGCCAAAAACATTCAGTACTTC.

The rearrangement uses TRBV4-2 and TRBJ1-5; 7 bases map to TRBD1. Germline CDR1 is LGHNA and CDR2 is YNFKEQ. This CDR3 has 15 residues. The junction had 10 bases not matched to a gene; V was cut back by 1 base and J by 10 bases. This CDR3 is CASSQVGQGVQPQHF. CDR3 nucleotide sequence: TGTGCCAGCAGCCAAGTCGGGCAGGGGGTTCAACCCCAGCATTTT.

This chain connects TRBV7-9 to TRBJ2-1; TRBD2 matches 10 bases. The V gene's germline CDR1 is SEHNR and CDR2 FQNEAQ (reference sequence). The CDR3 runs to 15 residues. The V and J ends lost 5 bases and 8 bases, in that order; junction bases with no gene match: 9. Here the CDR3 DNA reads TGTGCCAGCAGCCATTCAGGGACTAGCGTCCATGAGCAGTTCTTC. Encoded protein: CASSHSGTSVHEQFF.

The chain combines TRBV18 with TRBJ2-5; D gene ambiguous. V gave up 6 bases and J gave up 1 base, with 3 bases separating them. The CDR3 contains 11 residues. Per the germline V gene, CDR1 is KGHSH and CDR2 is LQKENI. CDR3 protein: CASSRQETQYF. The DNA of the CDR3 is TGTGCCAGCTCCCGCCAAGAGACCCAGTACTTC. Looking up the rest from reference TRBV18 and TRBJ2-5 gives the full variable domain: NAGVMQNPRHLVRRRGQEARLRCSPMKGHSHVYWYRQLPEEGLKFMVYLQKENIIDESGMPKERFSAEFPKEGPSILRIQQVVRGDSAAYFCASSRQETQYFGPGTRLLVL.

J is TRBJ1-3 and V is TRBV5-1; 7 bases are shared with TRBD1. This CDR3 is 18 amino acids long. The germline V gene encodes CDR1 SGHRS and CDR2 YFSETQ. Trimming cost V 1 base and J 0 bases; bases outside gene matches: 10. The CDR3 DNA follows: TGCGCCAGCAGCTTGAGTATCCGGACAGGAGGCTCTGGAAACACCATATATTTT. Protein: CASSLSIRTGGSGNTIYF.

This chain joins TRBV29-1 and TRBJ2-7; 7 bases are a match to TRBD1. Trimming at V came to 7 bases and at J to 4 bases, leaving 10 bases not matched to a gene. The CDR3 runs 13 residues. Germline V CDR1 and CDR2: SQVTM, ANQGSEA. CDR3 residues: CSARDRSLYEQYF. The CDR3 nucleotides read TGCAGCGCACGGGACAGATCTTTATACGAGCAGTACTTC.

The chain combines TRBV7-2 with TRBJ1-3; D might be TRBD1 (6 bases). V lost 4 bases and J 2 bases, leaving 12 bases between the germline ends. Germline assignment: CDR1 SGHTA and CDR2 FQGNSA. The CDR3 extends over 15 amino acids. CDR3 residues: CASSSDSAPGNTIYF. The CDR3 DNA reads TGTGCCAGCAGCTCGGACAGCGCACCTGGAAACACCATATATTTT.

The chain is built from TRBV11-2 and TRBJ2-6; 7 bases match TRBD1. Germline trimming cut 6 bases from V and 1 base from J; bases unmatched to any gene: 9. Germline assignment: CDR1 SGHAT and CDR2 FQNNGV. The CDR3 spans 17 residues. In DNA, the CDR3 is TGTGCCAGCAGATACGGGACAGCCTTTTCTGGGGCCAACGTCCTGACTTTC. Translating it yields CASRYGTAFSGANVLTF.

On this clone: This may come from a read error, since a much larger clone is one base off. CDR3 DNA sequence: TGTGCCAGCAGCCCCGACACAGATACGCAGTATTTT. This codes for CASSPDTDTQYF. V and J are TRBV7-9 and TRBJ2-3; D remains unclear. This CDR3 is built from 12 residues. Germline V lookup: CDR1 SEHNR, CDR2 FQNEAQ (reference sequence). V was trimmed by 5 bases and J by 2 bases, leaving 5 bases between them.

The CDR3 reads CASSIYIDVNQPQHF. In nucleotides, the CDR3 is TGTGCCAGTAGTATTTATATCGACGTCAATCAGCCCCAGCATTTT. V gene TRBV19 combines with J gene TRBJ1-5; D is undetermined. The CDR3 is made up of 15 amino acids. CDR1 and CDR2 from the germline V gene are LNHDA and SQIVND (reference sequence). Trimming took 3 bases from V and 3 from J, leaving 12 bases between them.

In its sample, this clone was seen once. The chain employs TRBV27 and TRBJ2-7; TRBD1 matches 10 bases. Germline loops: CDR1 MNHEY, CDR2 SMNVEV (reference sequence). The CDR3 is made up of 14 amino acids. Germline trimming cut 8 bases from V and 1 base from J; bases unmatched to any gene: 5. CDR3 in DNA: TGTGCCAGCGGACGGACAGGGGGATCCTACGAGCAGTACTTC. Translation gives CASGRTGGSYEQYF.

The chain recombines TRBV27 with TRBJ2-7; D may be TRBD2 (6 bases). The CDR3 is 18 amino acids. Per germline, CDR1 MNHEY and CDR2 SMNVEV (reference sequence). Deletions cut 2 bases from V and 1 base from J, with 21 bases between. The CDR3 reads CASSLRPVRGLGSYEQYF. CDR3 sequence (DNA): TGTGCCAGCAGTTTAAGGCCCGTCCGGGGGTTGGGGTCCTACGAGCAGTACTTC.

The chain carries TRBV9 and TRBJ2-3; either TRBD1 or TRBD2 may supply D (5 bases each). The CDR3 runs 17 residues. Germline CDR1 SGDLS, CDR2 YYNGEE. Trimming stripped 3 bases from V and 3 bases from J, with 20 bases between. CDR3 sequence reads: CASSARVGDRGTDTQYF. The CDR3 DNA sequence: TGTGCCAGCAGCGCCCGGGTAGGGGACCGGGGAACAGATACGCAGTATTTT. The full variable domain, completed using reference TRBV9 and TRBJ2-3, is DSGVTQTPKHLITATGQRVTLRCSPRSGDLSVYWYQQSLDQGLQFLIQYYNGEERAKGNILERFSAQQFPDLHSELNLSSLELGDSALYFCASSARVGDRGTDTQYFGPGTRLTVL.

As DNA, the CDR3 is TGTGCCAGCAAATGGGGGACTGAAGCTTTCTTT. Translation gives CASKWGTEAFF. The chain is built from TRBV28 and TRBJ1-1; possibly TRBD1 for D (5 bases). This CDR3 is 11 amino acids long. The V gene lost 7 bases and the J gene lost 5 bases, with 8 bases spanning the gap. From germline, CDR1 is MDHEN and CDR2 SYDVKM. The complete variable domain, with remaining parts taken from reference TRBV28 and TRBJ1-1, reads DVKVTQSSRYLVKRTGEKVFLECVQDMDHENMFWYRQDPGLGLRLIYFSYDVKMKEKGDIPEGYSVSREKKERFSLILESASTNQTSMYLCASKWGTEAFFGQGTRLTVV.

CDR3 DNA sequence: TGTGCCAGCAGACCGACAGGGGGAAGCACCGGGGAGCTGTTTTTT. Protein: CASRPTGGSTGELFF. V gene TRBV2 combines with J gene TRBJ2-2; the match to TRBD1 covers 9 bases. This CDR3 comprises 15 residues. The V gene end was trimmed by 6 bases and the J gene end by 4 bases; junction bases not matched to a gene: 6. Looked up from germline, CDR1 is SNHLY and CDR2 is FYNNEI. The whole variable domain, remainder taken from reference TRBV2 and TRBJ2-2, is EPEVTQTPSHQVTQMGQEVILRCVPISNHLYFYWYRQILGQKVEFLVSFYNNEISEKSEIFDDQFSVERPDGSNFTLKIRSTKLEDSAMYFCASRPTGGSTGELFFGEGSRLTVL.

This clone ranks as medium-sized (0.01 to 0.1%). CDR3 sequence reads: CASSLQGDSGNTIYF. The DNA for the CDR3 is TGTGCCAGCTCACTCCAGGGGGACTCTGGAAACACCATATATTTT. The chain joins TRBV18 to TRBJ1-3; 7 nucleotides agree with TRBD1. This CDR3 region has 15 residues. J lost 0 bases, V lost 4 bases, and 3 bases had no gene match. Germline loops: CDR1 KGHSH, CDR2 LQKENI.

This sequence joins TRBV7-6 and TRBJ1-1, with D perhaps TRBD1 (5 bases). Germline lookup yields CDR1 SGHVS and CDR2 FNYEAQ. Trimming removed 3 bases at V and 1 base at J, with 6 bases between. The CDR3 contains 13 residues. The CDR3 sequence is CASSFGANTEAFF. CDR3 coding DNA: TGTGCCAGCAGCTTCGGGGCGAACACTGAAGCTTTCTTT.